There are a few counts of the clone carrying this T cell receptor (beta chain). Its antigen is still unknown. Germline and junction disagree at one end, which may indicate a read error. CDR1 and CDR2 from the germline V gene are MNHEY and SVGEGT. This CDR3 comprises 11 residues. Rearranged V-D-J TRB sequences were amplified with a mixed TRB-A/B primer pool. TCRdb reprocessed the multiplex PCR reads with MiXCR, giving one entry per CDR3 protein. The sample gives some 6,000 distinct CDR3 sequences, roughly 29% of which show up once; approximately 6.9% is in the top ten. This sample was taken from a study of T cell repertoires in aging, cancer and after chemotherapy. Study as a whole: Donor ages fell into six groups from 30 or younger up to 70 or older.

The study's findings and limits: Untreated cancer patients had significantly lower blood TCR diversity than age-matched healthy donors.

Peripheral blood genomic DNA, not sorted cells or RNA, was the template. The material sequenced was blood. The receptor was derived from a human donor in good health. The rearrangement uses TRBV6-2 or TRBV6-3 and TRBJ1-3; no firm D call. Here the CDR3 DNA reads TGTGCCAGCGGTTACGGCAACACCATATATTTT. Its translation: CASGYGNTIYF.